This TCR beta chain stems from a study of T-cell reconstitution after alpha-beta-depleted transplantation in children. This clonotype was observed at least ten times. Its matching antigen is unknown. As it was prepared, the TCRbeta library received unique molecular identifiers. One entry per CDR3 protein, called by TCRdb with MiXCR from the PCR reads. The sample lists about 1,000,000 distinct CDR3 sequences, about 30% occurring once. Whole-study findings and limits: Alpha-beta T cells present about two months after transplant were reported to originate from several hundred expanded graft clones. It was surviving recipient T cells and thymic progenitors that gave some patients high TCRbeta diversity at day 60. One year post-transplant, T-cell counts and diversity were largely derived from T cells produced anew.

CDR3 length: 14 amino acids. From germline, CDR1 is SEHNR and CDR2 FQNEAQ (reference sequence). The V end was cut by 5 bases, the J end by 2 bases, with 12 bases between. The starting material was PBMCs, mostly from graft donor cells, obtained 360 days after TCRalphabeta/CD19-depleted stem cell transplant. The clonotype was recovered from a boy less than two years old who had a stem cell transplant for SCID, so the T cells may come from the graft donor. This rearrangement joins TRBV7-9 to TRBJ2-5; tentatively, D is TRBD1 (6 bases). CDR3 coding DNA: TGTGCCAGCAGCCCGGGACATCCTCAAGAGACCCAGTACTTC. Its translation is CASSPGHPQETQYF.